Described below is a single TCR beta chain sequence and its context. The antigen is unknown. The data were obtained in a study of human thymus T cells. Study-wide points: Thymic and blood repertoires appeared to show biased V and J gene usage.

The assay was immunoSEQ multiplex PCR, and TCRdb's table has in-frame clones only and misses some. Of 35,000 to 55,000 clones in the sample, roughly 94% were seen once. Only four of the eight donors provided a 0.5-1 mL blood sample. Blood DNA came from all available leukocytes, not a fixed cell number. The sequencing input was blood. This clonotype was obtained from a boy in the first two years of life with a congenital heart defect but otherwise immunologically healthy.

This chain's CDR3 is CAIRPSIPYEQYF. Written as DNA, the CDR3 is TGTGCCATCAGGCCATCTATCCCCTACGAGCAGTACTTC. The chain combines TRBV10-3 with TRBJ2-7; D not resolved. This CDR3 comprises 13 residues. The ends were cut back, 6 bases at V and 2 bases at J, with 11 bases in the middle. Germline lookup yields CDR1 ENHRY and CDR2 SYGVKD.